The 3 T cell receptor beta chains given below trace back to one sample, sequenced in a study of long-term antiretroviral therapy in people with HIV. The immunoSEQ assay was v3.0, run at survey level. TCRdb keeps only in-frame clones here, not all; method: immunoSEQ multiplex PCR. The table includes around 13,000 clones, about 85% detected once. The sequencing here drew on unsorted PBMCs, taken 2.1 years after starting antiretroviral therapy. The receptors originated from a woman aged 40 to 50 with HIV.

Concerning this clone itself: One end of the junction varies from germline; a read error may be responsible. The chain links TRBV18 to TRBJ2-5; no definite D call. The CDR3 spans 14 residues. The germline V gene has CDR1 KGHSH and CDR2 LQKENI. CDR3 sequence: CASSPSPSQETQYF. The CDR3 bases are TGTGCCAGTTCACCATCTCCGAGCCAAGAGACCCAGTACTTC. The full variable domain, with the rest looked up from reference TRBV18 and TRBJ2-5, is NAGVMQNPRHLVRRRGQEARLRCSPMKGHSHVYWYRQLPEEGLKFMVYLQKENIIDESGMPKERFSAEFPKEGPSILRIQQVVRGDSAAYFCASSPSPSQETQYFGPGTRLLVL.

The chain links TRBV5-1 to TRBJ2-3; TRBD1 aligns across 10 bases. There are 15 residues in the CDR3. Looked up from germline, CDR1 is SGHRS and CDR2 is YFSETQ. V shed 4 bases and J 1 base; nucleotides not matched to a gene: 3. The CDR3 reads CASSTGQGGTDTQYF. CDR3 coding DNA: TGCGCCAGCAGCACCGGACAGGGGGGCACAGATACGCAGTATTTT.

The chain recombines TRBV7-2 with TRBJ2-3, with 8 bases fitting TRBD2. CDR3 length equals 15 residues. The J segment lost 1 base and the V segment lost 6 bases, leaving 6 bases of the junction unmatched. Germline CDR1 reads SGHTA; CDR2 reads FQGNSA. CDR3 region: CASSSPTSGTDTQYF. CDR3 coding DNA: TGTGCCAGCAGTTCCCCGACTAGCGGCACAGATACGCAGTATTTT.